This TCR beta chain came from a study of blood T cell repertoires in COVID-19. The CDR3 spans 16 residues. Per the germline V gene, CDR1 is MNHEY and CDR2 is SMNVEV (reference sequence). V was clipped by 2 bases and J by 4 bases, with 17 bases between them. This clone was seen a single time. The repertoire was sequenced with immunoSEQ multiplex PCR; TCRdb's copy has only in-frame clones and lacks some. The sample has approximately 210,000 clones, around 83% seen once; the top ten hold 7% to 10%. This TCR came from a woman between 50 and 59 years old with acute or convalescent COVID-19. V usage is TRBV27 and J usage is TRBJ1-2, with D tentatively TRBD1 (6 bases). The material sequenced was peripheral blood. The CDR3 loop is CASSLGGARFGYGYTF. In nucleotides, the CDR3 is TGTGCCAGCAGTTTAGGGGGCGCGAGATTTGGCTATGGCTACACCTTC.